This T cell receptor (beta chain) derives from a study of cytomegalovirus exposure and HLA in healthy donors (dated by TCRdb to 2015 to 2018). The study in broad terms: According to an earlier analysis of around 600 of the donors, 150 million to 200 million T cells yielded 117 million unique TCR beta sequences and more than 250 Gb of sequence data. Donor age, sex, ethnicity and CMV serostatus were compiled together with the repertoire data. The later analysis used no new phenotypic data to find candidate immune exposures, relying instead on TCR beta sequences and their occurrence across donors. A separate validation cohort of roughly 130 different subjects was used in addition to the 666-subject first cohort. The study profiled the T cell repertoires of hundreds of subjects by immunosequencing and related them to cytomegalovirus serostatus. The number of typed donors differed by locus: about 629-630 for A, B, C, DRB1 and DQB1; some 540 for DQA1; 606 for DPA1; and some 450 for DPB1. Around 300 gigabases of sequencing data and approximately 85 million unique TCR sequences were included in an early release covering roughly 600 HLA-typed donors. High-throughput TCR immunosequencing, statistical association of individual TCRs with disease status, and machine learning were combined to predict cytomegalovirus infection status. A later genetic analysis took genome-wide SNP genotypes for about three fifths of the 666 donors and used that subset as a discovery cohort. The aim of the study was to test whether cataloging public T cell receptors could identify signatures of past pathogen exposure. Of the 350 to 450 genotyped donors, less than 90% were placed in the genetic ancestry cluster associated with self-reported Caucasian donors. Several DR-DQ haplotypes were handled as single units for association and clustering, since linkage in the cohort was strong. Among some 400 genotyped donors of the cohort, an average of approximately 220,000 unique TCR beta nucleotide sequences was sequenced per donor, of which roughly 18% were non-productive. All discovery cohort repertoires had been generated using a single sequencing platform. In an earlier analysis of roughly 600 of the donors, high-throughput TCR beta sequencing was used to judge whether each TCR beta V gene segment behaved as functional or pseudogenic. A later analysis re-examined previously published TCR beta repertoires from 610 or so donors and added high-resolution HLA genotyping to investigate patterns of TCR occurrence. HLA typing covered class I and class II loci at four-digit resolution.

Overall results and qualifications from the work: An association between a missense DCLRE1C variant and V-gene and J-gene trimming of TCR beta chains was found in a later genetic analysis and replicated in an independent cohort. Some IMGT-functional V segments, including TRBV6-2 and TRBV6-3, could not be distinguished by the 87-base-pair reads and were therefore excluded. In this cohort, only TCR beta chains were sequenced, and detectable features were limited by the absence of alpha or paired-chain data. According to a later analysis, TCR association rates differed among HLA loci, with DRB1 alleles showing the most associated TCRs and HLA-C alleles showing the fewest. The only immune exposure information available for the cohort was CMV serostatus. Most CMV-associated TCR beta chains appeared to be HLA-restricted in a later analysis, and the HLA associations seemed to be driven largely by CMV exposure. Correlated functional status among segregating V segments might reflect linkage disequilibrium, but an unknown experimental factor could not be ruled out. The presence/absence analyses assumed that sequencing depth was roughly uniform across donors, and that assumption may not be true. A total of about 180 TCR beta chains were listed by the study as associated with cytomegalovirus. Because some donors lacked HLA typing at each locus, the association tests relied only on the typed subset. A later genetic analysis reported fewer N-insertions in productive TCRs among donors in an Asian-associated ancestry cluster than the approximately 670-donor mean. Most TCR sequences were seen in very few donors, while some public TCRs were found in many individuals. In vitro tests confirmed that a few of the cytomegalovirus-associated TCR beta chains recognize cytomegalovirus antigens. In a later analysis, HLA-associated TCR beta chains showed more clonal expansion and lower generation probabilities than non-associated chains that were equally common. A later analysis associated about 17,000 TCR beta sequences with specific HLA alleles at a false discovery rate of 0.05. Assigning TCR associations to individual alleles was difficult when HLA alleles, especially DR and DQ, strongly co-occurred. Because counts were too low, seventeen rarely observed V segments, including chromosome 9 orphons, were left out of the earlier analysis of 500 to 750 of the donors. Several of the top co-occurrence clusters appeared to be linked to parvovirus B19, influenza, CMV and Epstein-Barr virus, according to a later analysis. A further reported finding was that TCR beta sequences accurately predicted the HLA-A and HLA-B alleles for most subjects in the first cohort. A cluster of highly shared sequence variants was judged likely to be a technical artifact of the sequencing pipeline. The classifier was reported to diagnose cytomegalovirus status with high specificity and sensitivity in both the original cohort and the validation cohort. Broadly in line with IMGT annotations, most TCR beta V segments showed up in productive rearrangements about 87% or about 30% of the time in an earlier analysis of a few hundred of the donors. It was suggested by the authors that the approach could potentially be generalized to other disease states and immunological phenotypes.

The cohort consisted of 670 or so healthy bone marrow donors. At the time of sampling, all cohort members were nominally healthy, though unrecorded immune exposures were likely present. The donor tested CMV seronegative, placing the donor among the 350 to 400 seronegative members of the cohort. Every donor gave a peripheral blood sample, and the peripheral blood mononuclear cells from that sample were used for TCR beta sequencing. The Qiagen DNeasy Blood Extraction Kit was used to extract genomic DNA from the blood cell samples. For this chain, trimming is 0 bases at the V end and 2 bases at the J end, and the number of junction bases without a gene match is 0. As encoded in the germline V gene, CDR1 is SGHDT while CDR2 is YYEEEE. From the cysteine through the phenylalanine, the CDR3 covers 14 amino acids. The sequence is cut down to CDR3 DNA, 42 bases in frame from base 1. Library construction relied on the immunoSEQ multiplex PCR assay. A mixture of 60 forward primers for TCR Vbeta segments and 13 reverse primers for TCR Jbeta segments was used in the multiplex PCR. The CDR3 region of rearranged TCR beta genes was amplified from genomic DNA with a multiplex PCR assay. Amplified TCR beta libraries were sequenced as 87-base-pair reads on the Illumina HiSeq System. The published analysis was carried out like this. Across the 670 or so repertoires, a later analysis counted 60 million to 90 million unique TCR beta chains, about 10 million of which were shared by at least two donors. A nearest-neighbor algorithm error-corrected the raw reads and collapsed the reads into unique sequences, merging closely related sequences to remove PCR and sequencing errors. CDR3 sequences were aligned to IMGT reference sequences to assign V, D and J gene segments. For a sequence to be retained, a match of at least six nucleotides was required to both a V gene segment and a J gene segment. A rearrangement counted as productive if the CDR3 had no stop codons and remained in frame with V and J, and every other rearrangement counted as non-productive. CDR3 was defined by IMGT convention, running from the second conserved V-encoded cysteine to the conserved J-encoded phenylalanine. The earlier analysis of about 610 of the donors excluded sequences that lacked an unambiguous match to a single V gene segment. An earlier analysis of 587 of the donors called V segments functional above 56.7% productive rearrangements and segregating when the between-donor standard deviation exceeded 5%. A statistical classification framework was developed to diagnose cytomegalovirus status using the catalog of TCR beta chain sequences. A later analysis assigned V and J genes by comparing TCR nucleotide sequences with IMGT/GENE-DB human TR gene sequences. The TCRdist pipeline was used in a later analysis to assign CDR3 sequences and most-parsimonious VDJ recombination scenarios. In a later analysis, every TCR beta chain was defined by the combination of its CDR3 amino acid sequence and its V-gene family, and reads without a unique V-gene family were dropped. In a later analysis, some 600 highly shared, low-generation-probability nucleotide sequences were removed to address suspected cross-contamination and a sequencing artifact. In a later analysis, a clonal expansion index was calculated for each public chain from normalized within-repertoire ranks of inferred template counts. A later analysis computed generation probabilities with a VDJ recombination model fitted to out-of-frame rearrangements, and checked the results against IGoR. In a later analysis, hypergeometric tests were used to score TCR-TCR, TCR-HLA and TCR-CMV co-occurrence, with a repertoire-size bias correction applied to TCR pairs. To estimate false discovery rates, a later analysis permuted the HLA or CMV assignments 20 times. In a later analysis, co-occurring TCRs were grouped using DBSCAN, with TCRdist sequence similarity added in when clustering inside HLA-allele-positive subsets. Co-occurrence clustering excluded repertoires with fewer than 30,000 or more than 120,000 public chains, plus five with anomalous nucleotide sharing. The clones in this table, taken by TCRdb from immuneACCESS, are in-frame only. Not every clone is retained; where verified, under half of the shortfall comes from an unresolved V gene, and the cause of the rest is unknown. V and J calls and clone size come straight from that table; D and trimming were deduced from the DNA. The sample table includes some 76,000 clones. The ten largest clones capture 0.83% of the sample.

In the case of this clone: No antigen is known for it.

In this chain, TRBV5-6 is recombined with TRBJ2-7; 9 central bases correspond to TRBD2. The specimen sequenced was PBMCs. This TCR came from a boy aged 10-17 years in good health and CMV-seronegative. CDR3 protein: CASSLEREAYEQYF. The bases are TGTGCCAGCAGCTTGGAGCGGGAGGCCTACGAGCAGTACTTC.